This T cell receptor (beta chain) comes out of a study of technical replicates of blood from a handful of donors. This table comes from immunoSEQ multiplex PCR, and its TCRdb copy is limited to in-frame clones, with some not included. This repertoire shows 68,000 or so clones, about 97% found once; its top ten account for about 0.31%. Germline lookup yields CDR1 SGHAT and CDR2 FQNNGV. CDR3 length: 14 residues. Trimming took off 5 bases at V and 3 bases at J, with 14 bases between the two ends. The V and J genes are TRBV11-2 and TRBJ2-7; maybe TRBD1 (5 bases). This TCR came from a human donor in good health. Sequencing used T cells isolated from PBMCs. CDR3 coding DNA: TGTGCCAGCAGCCCGACAGTATCCGGCTACGAGCAGTACTTC. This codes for CASSPTVSGYEQYF.